These 30 T cell receptor beta chains were all obtained from the same sample, sequenced in a study of T cell responses to AZD1222 COVID-19 vaccine. The method was immunoSEQ multiplex PCR; TCRdb's version includes in-frame clones alone and lacks a portion of them. Seen here are roughly 270,000 clones, roughly 93% observed once, and the top ten hold roughly 0.51%. This specimen was peripheral blood, taken 28 days after the second AZD1222 dose. These TCRs come from an adult who received the AZD1222 COVID-19 vaccine.

The chain recombines TRBV14 with TRBJ1-2, with TRBD1 matching over 7 bases. Germline V gene sequence: CDR1 SGHDN, CDR2 FVKESK. This CDR3 is built from 13 residues. Trimming cost V 4 bases and J 4 bases; bases outside gene matches: 3. CDR3 region: CASSLGTVYGYTF. The DNA of the CDR3 is TGTGCCAGCAGCCTCGGGACAGTCTATGGCTACACCTTC.

The V gene is TRBV28, the J gene TRBJ1-2; 11 bases map to TRBD1. Per germline, CDR1 MDHEN and CDR2 SYDVKM. Trimming took 11 bases from V and 2 from J; bases not matched to a gene: 4. The CDR3 runs 13 residues. The CDR3 loop is CALRDRGNYGYTF. The CDR3 DNA follows: TGTGCCCTACGGGACAGGGGGAACTATGGCTACACCTTC.

The rearrangement links TRBV5-1 to TRBJ1-4; TRBD1 matches 7 bases. This CDR3 spans 15 amino acids. CDR1 is SGHRS and CDR2 is YFSETQ in the germline V gene. Unmatched junction bases numbered 10, after V lost 5 bases and J lost 6 bases. The CDR3, as DNA: TGCGCCAGCAGGGCCCTTGGGCAGGGGGATGAAAAACTGTTTTTT. Translated, it gives CASRALGQGDEKLFF.

The rearrangement links TRBV5-1 to TRBJ2-7; D remains ambiguous. Per germline, CDR1 SGHRS and CDR2 YFSETQ. This CDR3 has 14 residues. Between the trimmed V and J ends, which lost 0 bases and 6 bases, there was a span of 13 bases. CDR3 in amino acids: CASSLDFKDSEQYF. The CDR3 region has the DNA TGCGCCAGCAGCTTGGACTTTAAGGATTCCGAGCAGTACTTC.

This sequence joins TRBV28 and TRBJ1-2; D is undetermined. The V gene lost 5 bases and the J gene lost 8 bases, with 15 bases spanning the gap. The germline gives CDR1 MDHEN, CDR2 SYDVKM. The CDR3 consists of 13 residues. The DNA of the CDR3 is TGTGCCAGCAGTCCCGACGGCTATGGCGGCTACACCTTC. Protein sequence: CASSPDGYGGYTF.

V and J are TRBV19 and TRBJ2-2, with TRBD2 matching 13 bases. The CDR3 spans 18 residues. CDR1 is LNHDA and CDR2 is SQIVND in the germline V gene (reference sequence). V was pared by 4 bases and J by 2 bases, with 7 bases of the junction left unmatched. CDR3 region: CASSKKGLAGPNTGELFF. DNA of the CDR3: TGTGCCAGTAGTAAAAAGGGACTAGCGGGACCCAACACCGGGGAGCTGTTTTTT.

This clone was recorded once. The chain couples TRBV29-1 to TRBJ1-1; no clear D. CDR1 SQVTM and CDR2 ANQGSEA come from the germline V gene. This CDR3 is 12 amino acids long. The germline V and J ends were trimmed by 4 bases and 5 bases, with 11 bases remaining between them. This CDR3 reads CSVGAESTEAFF. As DNA, the CDR3 is TGCAGCGTTGGGGCCGAGTCGACTGAAGCTTTCTTT. Based on the CDR3 plus reference TRBV29-1 and TRBJ1-1, the full variable domain is SAVISQKPSRDICQRGTSLTIQCQVDSQVTMMFWYRQQPGQSLTLIATANQGSEATYESGFVIDKFPISRPNLTFSTLTVSNMSPEDSSIYLCSVGAESTEAFFGQGTRLTVV.

The chain employs TRBV5-4 and TRBJ2-7; 14 bases are shared with TRBD2. Germline V gene sequence: CDR1 SGHNT, CDR2 YYREEE (reference sequence). Trimming took 2 bases from V and 4 from J; bases not matched to a gene: 2. This CDR3 has 15 residues. Written as DNA, the CDR3 is TGTGCCAGCAGCTTAGGACTAGCGGGAGGTTACGAGCAGTACTTC. It yields the protein CASSLGLAGGYEQYF.

J is TRBJ2-5 and V is TRBV30; D not certain. CDR1 is GTSNPN, CDR2 SVGIG, per germline (reference sequence). This CDR3 is 13 amino acids long. Deletions cut 2 bases from V and 5 bases from J, with 12 bases between. Written as DNA, the CDR3 is TGTGCCTGGAGTAATCGAGATTCGGAGACCCAGTACTTC. Translated: CAWSNRDSETQYF.

This rearrangement joins TRBV28 to TRBJ2-7, with 7 bases that match TRBD1. The CDR3 totals 14 residues. The V gene end was trimmed by 7 bases and the J gene end by 2 bases; junction bases not matched to a gene: 8. Germline V lookup: CDR1 MDHEN, CDR2 SYDVKM. The CDR3 loop reads CASIAGTVPYEQYF. The CDR3 nucleotides are TGTGCCAGCATTGCCGGGACAGTCCCCTACGAGCAGTACTTC.

The chain is built from TRBV7-8 and TRBJ1-1; maybe TRBD1 (5 bases). Between the trimmed V and J ends, which lost 5 bases and 7 bases, there was a span of 11 bases. Germline V gene data show CDR1 as SGHVS and CDR2 as FQNEAQ. This CDR3 region has 12 residues. CDR3 protein: CASSLRDREAFF. For the CDR3, the DNA is TGTGCCAGCAGCCTCCGGGACCGTGAAGCTTTCTTT.

This clone showed up just once. The chain carries TRBV5-4 and TRBJ1-6; D uncertain. Per the germline V gene, CDR1 is SGHNT and CDR2 is YYREEE (reference sequence). Trimming took off 4 bases at V and 8 bases at J, with 16 bases between the two ends. The CDR3 length is 15 residues. CDR3 bases: TGTGCCAGCAGCCCCCTTGGGTGGGCGGATTCACCCCTCCACTTT. This codes for CASSPLGWADSPLHF.

The V gene is TRBV3-1 (or the pseudogene TRBV3-2), the J gene TRBJ2-6; 10 bases line up with TRBD2. The CDR3 covers 19 residues. The J segment lost 0 bases and the V segment lost 4 bases, leaving 9 bases of the junction unmatched. Germline V lookup: CDR1 LGHDT, CDR2 YNNKEL (reference sequence). The CDR3 DNA reads as TGTGCCAGCAGCCCGTCTCCTAGCGGGGGCCCCTCTGGGGCCAACGTCCTGACTTTC. This translates into CASSPSPSGGPSGANVLTF.

This clone was seen a single time. This chain links TRBV2 with TRBJ2-3; 8 positions agree with TRBD2. The germline V gene encodes CDR1 SNHLY and CDR2 FYNNEI. V was clipped by 6 bases and J by 2 bases; unmatched bases: 7. CDR3 length equals 15 residues. CDR3 in DNA: TGTGCCAGCAGGGGACTAGGGGGGAACACAGATACGCAGTATTTT. It translates to CASRGLGGNTDTQYF.

This clone was seen once. The rearrangement links TRBV6-2 or TRBV6-3 to TRBJ2-3; 9 bases are shared with TRBD1. V trimming: 6 bases; J trimming: 6 bases; junction bases outside the gene matches: 13. Germline V lookup: CDR1 MNHEY, CDR2 SVGEGT. The CDR3 length is 16 residues. CDR3 protein: CASSDGPGQGSDTQYF. CDR3 sequence (DNA): TGTGCCAGCAGCGACGGACCGGGACAGGGCTCGGATACGCAGTATTTT.

The sample holds one count of this clone. The chain uses TRBV28 and TRBJ2-2; 7 bases are shared with TRBD1. Germline V lookup: CDR1 MDHEN, CDR2 SYDVKM. V lost 6 bases, J lost 5 bases, and 9 bases stayed unmatched. The CDR3 is made up of 15 amino acids. The DNA for the CDR3 is TGTGCCAGCAGGCCCAGACAGGGCTGGACCGGGGAGCTGTTTTTT. Amino acids: CASRPRQGWTGELFF. Variable domain in full (rest from reference TRBV28 and TRBJ2-2): DVKVTQSSRYLVKRTGEKVFLECVQDMDHENMFWYRQDPGLGLRLIYFSYDVKMKEKGDIPEGYSVSREKKERFSLILESASTNQTSMYLCASRPRQGWTGELFFGEGSRLTVL.

The chain joins TRBV11-1 to TRBJ1-3, with unresolved D. V dropped 7 bases and J dropped 2 bases, with 15 bases sitting between them. From germline, CDR1 is SGHAT and CDR2 FQDESV (reference sequence). The CDR3 is 15 residues long. CDR3 nucleotides: TGTGCCAGCACCTTCGGGCCCTCGGCTGGAAACACCATATATTTT. It is translated as CASTFGPSAGNTIYF.

The rearrangement joins TRBV6-6 to TRBJ2-1, with 7 nucleotides matching TRBD2. Germline values: CDR1 MNHNY, CDR2 SVGAGI (reference sequence). Trimming removed 2 bases from V and 8 bases from J; junction bases left unmatched: 12. The CDR3 is made up of 16 amino acids. In nucleotides, the CDR3 is TGTGCCAGCAGTTACCCCGGGACTAAAACGGGTCATGAGCAGTTCTTC. It codes for CASSYPGTKTGHEQFF.

V and J are TRBV5-1 and TRBJ1-6; D gene uncertain. Trimming cost V 0 bases and J 0 bases, with 7 bases left between them. Per the germline V gene, CDR1 is SGHRS and CDR2 is YFSETQ. The CDR3 is 16 amino acids. CDR3 DNA sequence: TGCGCCAGCAGCTTGGAGGGTAGCTCCTATAATTCACCCCTCCACTTT. This gives the protein CASSLEGSSYNSPLHF. The whole variable domain, filled in from reference TRBV5-1 and TRBJ1-6, reads KAGVTQTPRYLIKTRGQQVTLSCSPISGHRSVSWYQQTPGQGLQFLFEYFSETQRNKGNFPGRFSGRQFSNSRSEMNVSTLELGDSALYLCASSLEGSSYNSPLHFGNGTRLTVT.

The chain combines TRBV7-8 with TRBJ2-7; D is ambiguous. The CDR3 is 14 amino acids. With 4 bases removed from V and 3 bases from J, the gap between germline ends came to 13 bases. CDR1 is SGHVS, CDR2 FQNEAQ, per germline. CDR3 nucleotides: TGTGCCAGCAGCTCCCATGGCCCCGGCTACGAGCAGTACTTC. Translating it yields CASSSHGPGYEQYF.

The CDR3 DNA reads as TGTGCCAGCAGCCTTCTATATCAGCCCCAGCATTTT. This gives the protein CASSLLYQPQHF. The rearrangement joins TRBV28 to TRBJ1-5, with no clear D. The CDR3 is 12 residues long. V lost 6 bases, J lost 5 bases, and 8 bases lay in between. Germline-derived CDR1 and CDR2 are MDHEN and SYDVKM.

The rearrangement joins TRBV19 to TRBJ2-7; the match to TRBD1 covers 7 bases. The CDR3 totals 14 residues. The germline V gene has CDR1 LNHDA and CDR2 SQIVND (reference sequence). V lost 6 bases to trimming and J lost 0 bases; unmatched junction nucleotides: 5. In DNA, the CDR3 is TGTGCCAGTAGCCGCAGGGACAGCTCCTACGAGCAGTACTTC. Translating it yields CASSRRDSSYEQYF. Together with reference TRBV19 and TRBJ2-7, the CDR3 gives the full variable domain: DGGITQSPKYLFRKEGQNVTLSCEQNLNHDAMYWYRQDPGQGLRLIYYSQIVNDFQKGDIAEGYSVSREKKESFPLTVTSAQKNPTAFYLCASSRRDSSYEQYFGPGTRLTVT.

This clone was counted only a few times. The V call is TRBV28, the J call TRBJ2-1; D is uncertain. CDR1 and CDR2 (germline): MDHEN, SYDVKM. V lost 3 bases and J lost 5, with 5 bases in between. The CDR3 loop spans 12 amino acids. CDR3 DNA sequence: TGTGCCAGCAGTTTTCGCCACAATGAGCAGTTCTTC. It specifies CASSFRHNEQFF.

This chain joins TRBV28 and TRBJ2-7; 7 bases agree with TRBD1. J was trimmed by 4 bases and V by 7 bases; bases with no gene match: 10. Germline values: CDR1 MDHEN, CDR2 SYDVKM. The CDR3 is made up of 14 amino acids. This chain's CDR3 is CASTKRGQRYEQYF. DNA for the CDR3: TGTGCCAGCACTAAACGGGGACAGAGATACGAGCAGTACTTC.

The chain combines TRBV6-4 with TRBJ2-7, with D uncertain. Deletions cut 4 bases from V and 4 bases from J, with 14 bases between. Germline V CDR1 and CDR2: MRHNA, SNTAGT. The CDR3 runs 14 residues. The CDR3 sequence: CASSVPSENYEQYF. The CDR3 nucleotides are TGTGCCAGCAGTGTACCATCGGAAAATTACGAGCAGTACTTC.

This chain uses TRBV30 with TRBJ1-6; D ambiguous. Germline V CDR1 and CDR2: GTSNPN, SVGIG (reference sequence). This CDR3 spans 15 amino acids. Trimming removed 0 bases at V and 6 bases at J, with 12 bases between. The CDR3 here is CAWSVDTEGNSPLHF. The CDR3 DNA reads TGTGCCTGGAGTGTAGATACCGAGGGTAATTCACCCCTCCACTTT.

The chain couples TRBV7-3 to TRBJ2-1, with 11 bases aligning to TRBD2. Looked up from germline, CDR1 is SGHTA and CDR2 is FQGTGA. Trimming took 5 bases from V and 7 from J; bases not matched to a gene: 13. CDR3 length: 17 residues. The CDR3 DNA reads as TGTGCCAGCAGCCTCAATAGCGGGAGGGCCAAATCAAATGAGCAGTTCTTC. Translation gives CASSLNSGRAKSNEQFF. The complete variable domain, with remaining parts taken from reference TRBV7-3 and TRBJ2-1, reads GAGVSQTPSNKVTEKGKYVELRCDPISGHTALYWYRQSLGQGPEFLIYFQGTGAADDSGLPNDRFFAVRPEGSVSTLKIQRTERGDSAVYLCASSLNSGRAKSNEQFFGPGTRLTVL.

The chain recombines TRBV18 with TRBJ1-1; D is ambiguous. This CDR3 spans 13 amino acids. With 2 bases removed from V and 3 bases from J, the gap between germline ends came to 7 bases. Germline assignment: CDR1 KGHSH and CDR2 LQKENI. In DNA form, the CDR3 reads TGTGCCAGCTCACCAGGTAGGGACACTGAAGCTTTCTTT. It is translated as CASSPGRDTEAFF.

This clone was counted once. The rearrangement links TRBV4-1 to TRBJ2-2; D might be TRBD1 (5 bases). The CDR3 runs 17 residues. The V and J ends lost 2 bases and 3 bases respectively, with 16 bases between them. Germline lookup yields CDR1 MGHRA and CDR2 YSYEKL. CDR3 nucleotides: TGCGCCAGCAGCCAACAAGGGCCCAGGGTGGACACCGGGGAGCTGTTTTTT. Protein product: CASSQQGPRVDTGELFF.

The chain couples TRBV5-8 to TRBJ2-2; tentatively, D is TRBD1 (6 bases). The CDR3 consists of 17 residues. Germline CDR1 is SGHTS and CDR2 is YDEGEE. Trimming pared 0 bases from V and 4 bases from J, leaving 16 bases between. The chain's CDR3 is CASSLAGGQLTTGELFF. For the CDR3, the DNA is TGTGCCAGCAGCTTGGCCGGAGGACAGCTTACCACCGGGGAGCTGTTTTTT.